The 18 T cell receptor beta chains below were found in one sample sequenced in a study of cytomegalovirus exposure and HLA in healthy donors. PCR employed 60 Vbeta and 13 Jbeta primers. The repertoire was sequenced with immunoSEQ multiplex PCR; TCRdb's copy has only in-frame clones and lacks some. Of some 110,000 clones in the sample, 70% are singletons; the top ten hold roughly 10%. Sequencing was performed on PBMCs. The receptor set was obtained from a man aged 25 to 40 in good health and CMV-seropositive.

V is TRBV27 and J is TRBJ2-5, with 10 bases lining up with TRBD2. Germline-derived CDR1 and CDR2 are MNHEY and SMNVEV (reference sequence). J was trimmed by 0 bases and V by 4 bases; bases with no gene match: 5. This CDR3 comprises 16 residues. The CDR3 coding sequence is TGTGCCAGCAGTTCTTGGACTAGCGGCGACCAAGAGACCCAGTACTTC. Its protein product is CASSSWTSGDQETQYF.

The chain links TRBV9 to TRBJ2-1, with TRBD2 identical over 14 bases. V was pared by 0 bases and J by 8 bases, with 7 bases of the junction left unmatched. Germline V CDR1 and CDR2: SGDLS, YYNGEE. The CDR3 loop spans 17 amino acids. The CDR3 bases are TGTGCCAGCAGCGTAGGGGGACTAGCGGGAGTAGGAGATGAGCAGTTCTTC. Protein: CASSVGGLAGVGDEQFF.

This chain joins TRBV7-9 and TRBJ2-3; tentatively, D is TRBD1 (6 bases). V was pared by 3 bases and J by 6 bases, with 19 bases between. In germline, CDR1 is SEHNR, CDR2 FQNEAQ (reference sequence). CDR3 length equals 16 residues. CDR3 in amino acids: CASSFPPGTSFDTQYF. Written as DNA, the CDR3 is TGTGCCAGCAGCTTTCCCCCAGGGACATCATTTGATACGCAGTATTTT.

A remark on this clone: In the same sample, other DNA sequences code for this CDR3. The chain recombines TRBV30 with TRBJ2-3, with TRBD2 matching over 7 bases. V lost 4 bases and J lost 2; bases outside the gene matches: 6. Germline V gene lookup returns CDR1 GTSNPN and CDR2 SVGIG (reference sequence). The CDR3 length is 14 residues. The CDR3 loop is CAWKVERDTDTQYF. The CDR3, as DNA: TGTGCCTGGAAGGTGGAGCGGGACACAGATACGCAGTATTTT.

Comments on this clone: The junction departs from germline at one end; a sequencing error may be responsible. The same CDR3 also results from other DNA sequences found in this sample. The chain couples TRBV6-4 to TRBJ2-1; TRBD2 might be the D (5 bases). CDR3 length: 15 residues. The V gene's germline CDR1 is MRHNA and CDR2 SNTAGT. Written as DNA, the CDR3 is TGTGCCAGCAGTGATCCGGGGAGCTCCTACAATGAGCAATTCTTC. Its protein product is CASSDPGSSYNEQFF.

This clone was detected once. The V gene is TRBV29-1, the J gene TRBJ1-1; possibly TRBD1 for D (5 bases). Trimming pared 6 bases from V and 4 bases from J, leaving 18 bases between. The CDR3 sequence is 14 residues long. Germline V gives CDR1 SQVTM, CDR2 ANQGSEA. The CDR3 sequence is CSVGPAGRATEAFF. CDR3 coding DNA: TGCAGCGTGGGGCCGGCGGGGCGCGCCACTGAAGCTTTCTTT.

This chain joins TRBV29-1 and TRBJ1-2; 7 bases are a match to TRBD1. This CDR3 region has 15 residues. Trimming at V came to 4 bases and at J to 4 bases, leaving 12 bases not matched to a gene. Germline-derived CDR1 and CDR2 are SQVTM and ANQGSEA. The CDR3 DNA is TGCAGCGTTGCCCGACAGGGACCCCCGCCCTATGGCTACACCTTC. This encodes CSVARQGPPPYGYTF.

V and J are TRBV9 and TRBJ1-2; D uncertain. The CDR3 loop spans 12 amino acids. Germline CDR1 is SGDLS and CDR2 is YYNGEE. V gave up 0 bases and J gave up 5 bases, with 5 bases separating them. The chain's CDR3 is CASSVDGYGYTF. The CDR3, as DNA: TGTGCCAGCAGCGTAGACGGGTATGGCTACACCTTC.

CDR3 amino acids: CASTYLDREYGYTF. The CDR3 nucleotides are TGTGCCAGCACCTACTTAGACAGGGAGTATGGCTACACCTTC. V gene TRBV6-6 combines with J gene TRBJ1-2; 7 bases agree with TRBD1. CDR3 length: 14 amino acids. Germline V CDR1 and CDR2: MNHNY, SVGAGI (reference sequence). Unmatched junction bases numbered 10, after V lost 7 bases and J lost 5 bases.

In this sample, this clone turned up a few times. This chain links TRBV5-6 with TRBJ2-5, with a tentative D call TRBD2 (6 bases). The CDR3 sequence is 16 residues long. Deletions cut 0 bases from V and 4 bases from J, with 16 bases between. Germline V gene sequence: CDR1 SGHDT, CDR2 YYEEEE. CDR3 protein: CASSLVTRLVGETQYF. CDR3 nucleotide sequence: TGTGCCAGCAGCTTGGTGACTAGACTCGTAGGAGAGACCCAGTACTTC. Using reference TRBV5-6 and TRBJ2-5 for the parts outside the CDR3, the full variable domain is DAGVTQSPTHLIKTRGQQVTLRCSPKSGHDTVSWYQQALGQGPQFIFQYYEEEERQRGNFPDRFSGHQFPNYSSELNVNALLLGDSALYLCASSLVTRLVGETQYFGPGTRLLVL.

The chain couples TRBV5-1 to TRBJ1-2, with 10 bases matching TRBD1. Germline CDR1 is SGHRS and CDR2 is YFSETQ. The CDR3 spans 15 residues. Trimming cost V 4 bases and J 6 bases; bases outside gene matches: 9. CDR3 DNA: TGCGCCAGCAGCGATACAGCGACAGGGGGCGATGGCTACACCTTC. This encodes CASSDTATGGDGYTF. The variable domain in full, completed from reference TRBV5-1 and TRBJ1-2, reads KAGVTQTPRYLIKTRGQQVTLSCSPISGHRSVSWYQQTPGQGLQFLFEYFSETQRNKGNFPGRFSGRQFSNSRSEMNVSTLELGDSALYLCASSDTATGGDGYTFGSGTRLTVV.

The chain recombines TRBV19 with TRBJ2-5, with a tentative D call TRBD2 (6 bases). The V gene lost 9 bases and the J gene lost 5 bases, with 13 bases spanning the gap. This CDR3 spans 12 amino acids. The germline CDR1 and CDR2 sequences are LNHDA and SQIVND (reference sequence). CDR3 in DNA: TGTGCCAGCGGAGGGTTCCGGGAGACCCAGTACTTC. Residues: CASGGFRETQYF.

CDR3 DNA sequence: TGTGCCAGCAGCTTGGACCCTAGCGAAACAGATACGCAGTATTTT. Translation: CASSLDPSETDTQYF. This chain links TRBV5-4 with TRBJ2-3; TRBD2 might be the D (6 bases). The germline V gene has CDR1 SGHNT and CDR2 YYREEE (reference sequence). V was clipped by 0 bases and J by 3 bases, with 11 bases between them. This CDR3 is built from 15 residues.

The chain is built from TRBV7-2 and TRBJ2-7; 8 bases match TRBD2. Germline V CDR1 and CDR2: SGHTA, FQGNSA. The CDR3 extends over 14 amino acids. CDR3 in DNA: TGTGCCAGCAGCAACGGACTAGCCTCCTACGGGCAGTACGTC. The encoded protein is CASSNGLASYGQYV.

The chain couples TRBV19 to TRBJ2-2, with D maybe TRBD1 (7 bases). The CDR3 sequence is 17 residues long. Trimming shortened V by 3 bases and J by 3 bases, and 17 bases separated the two germline ends. The germline CDR1 and CDR2 sequences are LNHDA and SQIVND (reference sequence). In nucleotides, the CDR3 is TGTGCCAGTAGTATTTTGGAGGGGGCAGGGGACACCGGGGAGCTGTTTTTT. This codes for CASSILEGAGDTGELFF.

This clone turned up a few times. V is TRBV29-1 and J is TRBJ1-1; no definite D call. Trimming took off 0 bases at V and 4 bases at J, with 15 bases between the two ends. The CDR3 covers 15 residues. CDR1 is SQVTM and CDR2 is ANQGSEA in the germline V gene. The CDR3 spells CSVEEWARRATEAFF. DNA of the CDR3: TGCAGCGTTGAAGAGTGGGCACGGCGAGCCACTGAAGCTTTCTTT.

CDR3 residues: CASSTPGTGGKETQYF. In DNA form, the CDR3 reads TGTGCCAGCAGCACCCCCGGGACAGGGGGAAAAGAGACCCAGTACTTC. The rearrangement joins TRBV7-9 to TRBJ2-5; 11 nucleotides line up with TRBD1. After removal of 5 bases from V and 3 bases from J, the junction contained 8 bases not matched to a gene. Germline CDR1 and CDR2: SEHNR and FQNEAQ (reference sequence). The CDR3 loop spans 16 amino acids.

This chain joins TRBV11-2 and TRBJ1-2; no firm D call. The CDR3 has 13 residues. V lost 7 bases and J lost 7, with 16 bases in between. The germline gives CDR1 SGHAT, CDR2 FQNNGV. The CDR3 coding sequence is TGTGCCAGCACCCGGAGAGGGTTGCGTGGCTACACCTTC. Protein product: CASTRRGLRGYTF.